These T cell receptor beta chains were read from a single sample in a study of T cell responses to AZD1222 COVID-19 vaccine. Profiled with immunoSEQ multiplex PCR; TCRdb holds only in-frame clones, not every one. The sample consists of about 130,000 clones, 85% to 95% of them appearing once. The starting material was peripheral blood, obtained on day 0 of AZD1222 vaccination. The receptors were gathered from an adult in good health. Both conserved end residues are part of each CDR3.

>15|TRBV6-5
CASSKYGTDNQPQHF
>16|TRBV5-6
CASSLGTGAFFYGYTF
>14|TRBV18
CASSPTGTGYGYTF
>14|TRBV5-4
CASSGSVQGEKLFF
>16|TRBV6-5
CASSYRVDAGLETQYF
>17|TRBV4-2
CASSSGQATGNVNEQFF
>16|TRBV5-6
CASSLVQGLGYNEQFF
>13|TRBV29-1
CSVAGQRNTEAFF
>13|TRBV9
CASSARGTDTQYF
>15|TRBV12-2
CALGDRGNSTDTQYF
>16|TRBV28
CASSSRQWFSNQPQHF
>21|TRBV6-2/TRBV6-3
CASSLPQASGFLASSYNEQFF
>14|TRBV3-1/TRBV3-2
CASSQGPDEETQYF
>16|TRBV6-2/TRBV6-3
CASSFRDPNSNQPQHF
>14|TRBV7-8
CASSLGWGYQPQHF